This T cell receptor beta chain was sequenced during a study of shared clonotypes between healthy human individuals. Naive CD8 isolation took CD45RO-negative cells positively selected for CCR7 and excluded terminally differentiated effector memory CD45RA+ cells. TCRdb's copy holds only in-frame clones and misses some; the assay was immunoSEQ multiplex PCR. The data show about 2.1 million clones, over 85% seen once. The ends lost 2 bases at V and 2 bases at J; junction bases unmatched: 1. Germline-derived CDR1 and CDR2 are SGHKS and YYEKEE (reference sequence). The CDR3 totals 13 residues. The sequenced material came from naive CD8+ T cells from PBMCs. This clonotype was sampled from a man aged 18 to 30 in good health. Some clones in this sample may be carry-over from other donors' samples. The chain has TRBV5-5 and TRBJ2-7; 7 nucleotides line up with TRBD1. The CDR3 coding sequence is TGTGCCAGCAGCTTTGACAGGGCCTACGAGCAGTACTTC. This codes for CASSFDRAYEQYF.